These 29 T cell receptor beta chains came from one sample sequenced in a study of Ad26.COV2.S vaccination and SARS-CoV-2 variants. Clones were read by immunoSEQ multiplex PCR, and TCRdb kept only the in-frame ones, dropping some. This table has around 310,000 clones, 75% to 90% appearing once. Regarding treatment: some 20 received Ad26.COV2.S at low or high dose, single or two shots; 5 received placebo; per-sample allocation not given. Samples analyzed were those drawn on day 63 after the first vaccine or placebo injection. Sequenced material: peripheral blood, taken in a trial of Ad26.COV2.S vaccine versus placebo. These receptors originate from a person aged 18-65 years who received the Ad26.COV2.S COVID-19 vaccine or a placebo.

CDR3 amino acids: CASSLAYSGGYTF. Here the CDR3 DNA reads TGTGCCAGCAGCTTAGCGTACAGTGGGGGCTACACCTTC. The chain carries TRBV7-2 and TRBJ1-2; D is uncertain. CDR1 and CDR2 from the germline V gene are SGHTA and FQGNSA. V gave up 0 bases and J gave up 8 bases, with 10 bases separating them. The CDR3 is 13 amino acids.

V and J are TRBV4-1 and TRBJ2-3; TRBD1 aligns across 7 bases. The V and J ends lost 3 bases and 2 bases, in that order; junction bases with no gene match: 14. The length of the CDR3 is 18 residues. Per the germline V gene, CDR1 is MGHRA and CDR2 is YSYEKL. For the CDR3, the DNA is TGCGCCAGCAGCCACCCCGGGACAGTTTCTCAAAACACAGATACGCAGTATTTT. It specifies CASSHPGTVSQNTDTQYF.

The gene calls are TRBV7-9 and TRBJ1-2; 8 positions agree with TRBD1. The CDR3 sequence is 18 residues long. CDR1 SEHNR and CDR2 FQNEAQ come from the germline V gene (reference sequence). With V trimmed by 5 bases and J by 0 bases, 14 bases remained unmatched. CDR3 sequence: CASSPLPGQERTNYGYTF. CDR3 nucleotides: TGTGCCAGCAGCCCCTTACCGGGACAGGAAAGAACTAACTATGGCTACACCTTC.

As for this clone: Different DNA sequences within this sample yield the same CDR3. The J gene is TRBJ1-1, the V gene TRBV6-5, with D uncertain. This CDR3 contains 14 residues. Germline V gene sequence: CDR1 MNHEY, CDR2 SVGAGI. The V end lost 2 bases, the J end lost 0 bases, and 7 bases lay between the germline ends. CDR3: CASSYGTVNTEAFF. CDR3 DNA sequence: TGTGCCAGCAGTTACGGAACGGTGAACACTGAAGCTTTCTTT.

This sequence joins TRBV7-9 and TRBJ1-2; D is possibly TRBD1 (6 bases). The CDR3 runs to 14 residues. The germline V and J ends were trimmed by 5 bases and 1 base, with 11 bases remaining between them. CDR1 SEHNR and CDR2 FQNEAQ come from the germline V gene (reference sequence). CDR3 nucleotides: TGTGCCAGCAGCCCCCGGACAGATAACTATGGCTACACCTTC. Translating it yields CASSPRTDNYGYTF.

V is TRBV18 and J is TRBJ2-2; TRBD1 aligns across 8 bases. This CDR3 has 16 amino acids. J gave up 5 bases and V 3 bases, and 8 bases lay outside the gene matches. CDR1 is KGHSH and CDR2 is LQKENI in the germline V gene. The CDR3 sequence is CASSPPRTGPTGELFF. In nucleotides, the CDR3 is TGTGCCAGCTCACCTCCCCGGACAGGGCCTACCGGGGAGCTGTTTTTT.

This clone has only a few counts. The CDR3 nucleotides read TGTGCCAGTAGTACCCGACAGGGCTACGAGCAGTACTTC. This translates into CASSTRQGYEQYF. The chain combines TRBV19 with TRBJ2-7, with 7 bases lining up with TRBD1. The CDR3 covers 13 residues. V lost 4 bases and J lost 3; bases outside the gene matches: 3. Germline V gene lookup returns CDR1 LNHDA and CDR2 SQIVND (reference sequence).

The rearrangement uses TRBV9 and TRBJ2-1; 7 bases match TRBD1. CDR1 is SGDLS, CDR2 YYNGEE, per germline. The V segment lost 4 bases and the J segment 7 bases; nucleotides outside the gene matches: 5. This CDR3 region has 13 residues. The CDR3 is CASSPQGDNEQFF. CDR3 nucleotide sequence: TGTGCCAGCAGCCCTCAGGGGGATAATGAGCAGTTCTTC.

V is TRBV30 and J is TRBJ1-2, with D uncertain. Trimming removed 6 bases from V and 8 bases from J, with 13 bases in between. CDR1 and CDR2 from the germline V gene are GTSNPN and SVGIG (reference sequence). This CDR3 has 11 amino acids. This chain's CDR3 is CACFLKGGYTF. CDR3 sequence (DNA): TGTGCCTGTTTTCTAAAGGGAGGCTACACCTTC.

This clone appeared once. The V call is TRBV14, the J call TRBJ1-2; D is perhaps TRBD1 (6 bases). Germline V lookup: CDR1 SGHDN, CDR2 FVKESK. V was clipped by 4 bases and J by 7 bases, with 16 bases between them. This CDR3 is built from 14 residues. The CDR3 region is CASSRLQGSSGYTF. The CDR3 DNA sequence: TGTGCCAGCAGCCGCCTACAGGGATCATCTGGCTACACCTTC.

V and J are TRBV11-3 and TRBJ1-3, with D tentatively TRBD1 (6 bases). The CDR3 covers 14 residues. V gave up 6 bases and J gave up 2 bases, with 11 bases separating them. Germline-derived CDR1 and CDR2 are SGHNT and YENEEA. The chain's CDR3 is CASSGPGAGNTIYF. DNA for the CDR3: TGTGCCAGCAGTGGCCCAGGGGCTGGAAACACCATATATTTT. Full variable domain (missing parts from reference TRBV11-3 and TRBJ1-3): EAGVVQSPRYKIIEKKQPVAFWCNPISGHNTLYWYLQNLGQGPELLIRYENEEAVDDSQLPKDRFSAERLKGVDSTLKIQPAELGDSAVYLCASSGPGAGNTIYFGEGSWLTVV.

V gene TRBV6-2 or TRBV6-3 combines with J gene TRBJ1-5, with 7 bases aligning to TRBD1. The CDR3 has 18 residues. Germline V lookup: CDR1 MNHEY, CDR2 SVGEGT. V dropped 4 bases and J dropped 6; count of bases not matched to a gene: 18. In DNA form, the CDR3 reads TGTGCCAGCAGTTTCAACCGGGACAGTAAAAAAGTAAGTCAGCCCCAGCATTTT. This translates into CASSFNRDSKKVSQPQHF.

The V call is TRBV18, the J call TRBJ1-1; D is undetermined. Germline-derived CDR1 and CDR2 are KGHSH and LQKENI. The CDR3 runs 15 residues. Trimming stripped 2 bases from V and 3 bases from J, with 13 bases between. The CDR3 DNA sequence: TGTGCCAGCTCACCAAGGGCCTTGAGAGACACTGAAGCTTTCTTT. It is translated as CASSPRALRDTEAFF.

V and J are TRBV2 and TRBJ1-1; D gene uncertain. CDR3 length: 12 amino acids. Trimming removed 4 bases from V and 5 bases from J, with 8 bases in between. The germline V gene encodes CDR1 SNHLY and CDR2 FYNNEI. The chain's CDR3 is CASSGIVTEAFF. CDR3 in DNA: TGTGCCAGCAGTGGAATAGTAACTGAAGCTTTCTTT.

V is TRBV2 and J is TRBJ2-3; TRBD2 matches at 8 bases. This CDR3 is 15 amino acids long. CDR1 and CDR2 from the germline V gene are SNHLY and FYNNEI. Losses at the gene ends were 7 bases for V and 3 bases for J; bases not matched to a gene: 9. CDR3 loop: CASTLPGLGTDTQYF. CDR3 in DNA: TGTGCCAGCACCTTACCGGGACTAGGTACAGATACGCAGTATTTT.

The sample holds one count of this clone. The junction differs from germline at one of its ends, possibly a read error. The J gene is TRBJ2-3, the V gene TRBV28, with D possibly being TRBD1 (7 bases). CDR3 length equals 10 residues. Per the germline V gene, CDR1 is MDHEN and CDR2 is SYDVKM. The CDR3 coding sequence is TGTGCCAGCAGGGGCGGGACAGACGATTTT. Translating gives CASRGGTDDF.

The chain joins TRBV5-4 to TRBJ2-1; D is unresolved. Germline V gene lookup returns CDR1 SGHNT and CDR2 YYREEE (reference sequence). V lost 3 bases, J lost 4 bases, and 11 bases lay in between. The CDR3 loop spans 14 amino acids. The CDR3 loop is CASSSRRNYNEQFF. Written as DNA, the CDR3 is TGTGCCAGCAGCTCGAGACGGAATTACAATGAGCAGTTCTTC. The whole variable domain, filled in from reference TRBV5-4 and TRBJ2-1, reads ETGVTQSPTHLIKTRGQQVTLRCSSQSGHNTVSWYQQALGQGPQFIFQYYREEENGRGNFPPRFSGLQFPNYSSELNVNALELDDSALYLCASSSRRNYNEQFFGPGTRLTVL.

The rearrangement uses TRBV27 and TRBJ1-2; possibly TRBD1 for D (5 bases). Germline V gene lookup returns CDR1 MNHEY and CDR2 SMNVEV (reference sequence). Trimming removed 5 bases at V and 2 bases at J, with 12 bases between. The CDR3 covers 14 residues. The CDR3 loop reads CASSTRQGNYGYTF. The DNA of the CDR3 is TGTGCCAGCAGTACCCGTCAGGGCAACTATGGCTACACCTTC.

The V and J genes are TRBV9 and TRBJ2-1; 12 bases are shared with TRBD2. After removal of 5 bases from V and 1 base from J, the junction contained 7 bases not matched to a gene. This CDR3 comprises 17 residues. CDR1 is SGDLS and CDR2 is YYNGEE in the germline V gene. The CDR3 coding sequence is TGTGCCAGCAGTGGCCTAGCGGGAGGGCTGTCCTACAATGAGCAGTTCTTC. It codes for CASSGLAGGLSYNEQFF.

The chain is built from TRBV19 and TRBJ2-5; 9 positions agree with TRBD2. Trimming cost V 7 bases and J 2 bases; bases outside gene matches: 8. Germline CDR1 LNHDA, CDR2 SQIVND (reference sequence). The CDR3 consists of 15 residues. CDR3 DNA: TGTGCCAGTACCCCGAGGCTAGCGGGACAAGAGACCCAGTACTTC. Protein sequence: CASTPRLAGQETQYF.

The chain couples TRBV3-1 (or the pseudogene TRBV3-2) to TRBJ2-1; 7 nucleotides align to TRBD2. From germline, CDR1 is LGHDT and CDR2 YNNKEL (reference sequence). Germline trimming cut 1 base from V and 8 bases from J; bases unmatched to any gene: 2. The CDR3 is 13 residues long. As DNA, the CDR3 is TGTGCCAGCAGCCAAGTGGCGGGAGATGAGCAGTTCTTC. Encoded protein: CASSQVAGDEQFF.

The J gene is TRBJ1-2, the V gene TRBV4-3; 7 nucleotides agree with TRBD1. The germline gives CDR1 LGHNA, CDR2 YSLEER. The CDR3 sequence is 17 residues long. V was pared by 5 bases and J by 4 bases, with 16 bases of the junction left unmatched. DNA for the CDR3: TGCGCCAGCAGCGGGGGGGTACCGGGACAGTCCTTCTATGGCTACACCTTC. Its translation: CASSGGVPGQSFYGYTF.

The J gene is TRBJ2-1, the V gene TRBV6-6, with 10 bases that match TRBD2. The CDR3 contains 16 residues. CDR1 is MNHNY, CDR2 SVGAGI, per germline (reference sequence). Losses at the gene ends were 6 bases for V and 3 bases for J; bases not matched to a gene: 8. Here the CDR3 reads CASRPPSGSIYNEQFF. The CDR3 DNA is TGTGCCAGCAGGCCTCCTAGCGGGAGCATCTACAATGAGCAGTTCTTC.

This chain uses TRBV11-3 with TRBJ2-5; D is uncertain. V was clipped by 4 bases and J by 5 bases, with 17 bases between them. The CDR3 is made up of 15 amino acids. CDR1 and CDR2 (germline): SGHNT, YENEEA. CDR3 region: CASSSWAAVEETQYF. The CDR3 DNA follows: TGTGCCAGCAGCTCCTGGGCGGCAGTGGAGGAGACCCAGTACTTC.

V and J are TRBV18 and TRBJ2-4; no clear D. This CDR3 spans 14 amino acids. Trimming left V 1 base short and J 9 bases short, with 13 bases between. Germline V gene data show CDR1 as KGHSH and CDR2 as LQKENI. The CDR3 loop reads CASSPQDLRLIQYF. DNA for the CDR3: TGTGCCAGCTCACCACAAGACCTGCGCCTCATTCAGTACTTC.

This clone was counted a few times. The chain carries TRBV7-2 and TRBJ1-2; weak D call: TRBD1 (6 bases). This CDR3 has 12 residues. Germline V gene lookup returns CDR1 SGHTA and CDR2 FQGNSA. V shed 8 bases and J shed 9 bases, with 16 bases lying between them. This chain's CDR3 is CASETGPASYTF. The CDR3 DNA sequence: TGTGCCAGCGAGACAGGACCTGCGAGCTACACCTTC.

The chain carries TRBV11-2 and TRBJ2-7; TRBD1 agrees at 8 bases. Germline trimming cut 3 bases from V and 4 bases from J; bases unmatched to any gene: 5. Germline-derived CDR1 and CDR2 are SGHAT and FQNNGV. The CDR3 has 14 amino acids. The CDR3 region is CASSLSGGAYEQYF. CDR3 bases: TGTGCCAGCAGCTTGTCAGGGGGCGCGTACGAGCAGTACTTC.

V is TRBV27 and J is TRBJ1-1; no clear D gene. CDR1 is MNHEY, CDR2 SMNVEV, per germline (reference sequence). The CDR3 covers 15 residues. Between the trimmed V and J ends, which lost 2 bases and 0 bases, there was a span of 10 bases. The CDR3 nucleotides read TGTGCCAGCAGTTTAGGACCCGGTATGAACACTGAAGCTTTCTTT. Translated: CASSLGPGMNTEAFF.

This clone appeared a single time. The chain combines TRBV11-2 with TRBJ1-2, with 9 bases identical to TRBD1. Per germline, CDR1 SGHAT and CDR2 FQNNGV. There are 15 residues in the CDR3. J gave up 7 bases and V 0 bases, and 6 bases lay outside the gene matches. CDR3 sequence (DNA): TGTGCCAGCAGCTTAGATGGACAGGGGAGGTTTGGCTACACCTTC. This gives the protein CASSLDGQGRFGYTF.